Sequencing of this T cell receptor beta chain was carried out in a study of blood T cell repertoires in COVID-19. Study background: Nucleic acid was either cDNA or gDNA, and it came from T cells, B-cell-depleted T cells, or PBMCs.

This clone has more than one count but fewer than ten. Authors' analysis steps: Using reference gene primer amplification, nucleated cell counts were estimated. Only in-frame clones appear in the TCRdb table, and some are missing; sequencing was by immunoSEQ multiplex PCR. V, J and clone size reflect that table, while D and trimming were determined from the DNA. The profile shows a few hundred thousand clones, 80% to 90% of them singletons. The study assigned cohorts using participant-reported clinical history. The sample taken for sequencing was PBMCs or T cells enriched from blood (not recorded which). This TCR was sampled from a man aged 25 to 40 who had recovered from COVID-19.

DNA of the CDR3: TGCGCCAGCAGCCAAGACAATGGGGGCCAATCCTACGAGCAGTACTTC. The encoded protein is CASSQDNGGQSYEQYF. This chain joins TRBV4-1 and TRBJ2-7; a possible D gene is TRBD1 (6 bases). CDR1 is MGHRA, CDR2 YSYEKL, per germline. The CDR3 covers 16 residues. V was trimmed by 0 bases and J by 1 base, leaving 13 bases between them.